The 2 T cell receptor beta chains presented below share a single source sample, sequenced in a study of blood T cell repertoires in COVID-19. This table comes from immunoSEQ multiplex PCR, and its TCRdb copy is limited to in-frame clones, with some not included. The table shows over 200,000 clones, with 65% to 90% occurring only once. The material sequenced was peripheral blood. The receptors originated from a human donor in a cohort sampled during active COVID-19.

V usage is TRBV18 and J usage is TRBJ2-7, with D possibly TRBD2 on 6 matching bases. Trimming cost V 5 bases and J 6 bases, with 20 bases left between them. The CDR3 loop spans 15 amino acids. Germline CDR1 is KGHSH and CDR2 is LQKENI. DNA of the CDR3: TGTGCCAGCTCATATATTCCGGGAGAGGGGCTCGAGCAGTACTTC. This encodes CASSYIPGEGLEQYF.

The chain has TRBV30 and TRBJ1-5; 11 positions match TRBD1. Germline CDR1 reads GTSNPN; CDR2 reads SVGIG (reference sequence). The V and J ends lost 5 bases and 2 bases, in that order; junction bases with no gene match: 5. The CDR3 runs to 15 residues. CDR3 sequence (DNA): TGTGCCTGGGGGACAGGGGGGACGCGCAATCAGCCCCAGCATTTT. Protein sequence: CAWGTGGTRNQPQHF.